This is a list of T cell receptor beta chains from one sample in a study of PD-1 blockade in classical Hodgkin lymphoma. Method: immunoSEQ multiplex PCR; TCRdb's copy keeps in-frame clones and lacks some. This sample has approximately 9,000 clones, with over 70% found just once. This specimen consisted of CD4+ T cells from blood, obtained before the fourth cycle of nivolumab. The receptors were sampled from a human donor with classical Hodgkin lymphoma. CDR3s include the opening cysteine and the closing phenylalanine or tryptophan. Each record gives: J gene, clone size, V gene, D gene, CDR3 DNA, CDR3 protein. A D gene is named only where the DNA matches it firmly. For some rows the clone size is stated as once, few or many, or as a class when expanded; others skip it.

TRBJ1-1 . TRBV9 TRBD1 TGTGCCAGCAGCGTTCGGAGACAGGGTAAGACTTTCTTT CASSVRRQGKTFF
TRBJ2-6 . TRBV7-9 . TGTGCCAGCAGCTATGGGGGTTCTGGGGCCAACGTCCTGACTTTC CASSYGGSGANVLTF
TRBJ1-2 . TRBV25-1 TRBD1 TGTGCCAGCAGTGTGGGACAGGGCGACTACACCTTC CASSVGQGDYTF
TRBJ2-5 . TRBV7-2 . TGTGCCAGCAGGCCCGGGGGCTCGGGGGAGACCCAGTACTTC CASRPGGSGETQYF
TRBJ2-3 once TRBV7-2 . TGTGCCAGCAGCTTAGCGGGGGCAAGATTT CASSLAGARF
TRBJ1-3 . TRBV19 . TGTGCTGCCGGTCAGGGAAACACCATATATTTT CAAGQGNTIYF
TRBJ1-4 . TRBV28 . TGTGCCAGCAGTTTACCGGGGCGAAGTGAAAAACTGTTTTTT CASSLPGRSEKLFF
TRBJ2-3 . TRBV18 . TGTGCCAGCTCGGGGTCGGTCACAGATACGCAGTATTTT CASSGSVTDTQYF
TRBJ2-1 . TRBV18 . TGTGCCAGCTCACCAGAACAAGAGCAGTTCTTC CASSPEQEQFF
TRBJ2-2 . TRBV5-1 TRBD2 TGCGCCAGCAGCGTGGAGTCTAGCGGGAGCGGCACCGGGGAGCTGTTTTTT CASSVESSGSGTGELFF
TRBJ2-7 . TRBV28 TRBD1 TGTGCCAGCAGTTTCAAAGGGACAGGGGCGACGTACTTC CASSFKGTGATYF
TRBJ2-2 . TRBV9 TRBD1 TGTGCCAGCAGCGGCCGGGACAGGGTTGGCGGGGAGCTGTTTTTT CASSGRDRVGGELFF
TRBJ1-3 . TRBV7-9 . TGTGCCAGCAGCTTAGGCAAAAACACCATATATTTT CASSLGKNTIYF
TRBJ2-7 . TRBV7-6 . TGTGCCAGCAGCCCGTTGGACCGAGCTACGGGAGAGCAGTACTTC CASSPLDRATGEQYF
TRBJ2-7 . TRBV6-6 . TGTGCCAGCAGTTACTCAGGGTTCTACGAGCAGTACTTC CASSYSGFYEQYF
TRBJ2-1 . TRBV19 TRBD1 TGTGCCAGTAGTCCCTGGACAGGATACAATGAGCAGTTCTTC CASSPWTGYNEQFF
TRBJ2-5 few TRBV7-9 . TGTGCCAGCAGCGCCAGAGAACAAGAGACCCAGTACTTC CASSAREQETQYF
TRBJ1-6 . TRBV7-8 . TGTGCCAGCAGCCGGGGACGGAGCTCCTATAATTCACCCCTCCACTTT CASSRGRSSYNSPLHF
TRBJ2-2 . TRBV5-4 . TGTGCCAGCAGCCGCGGCGGCGGGGAGCTGTTTTTT CASSRGGGELFF
TRBJ1-6 . TRBV7-8 TRBD1 TGTGCCAGCAGCTCCAGGGACAGCTCCTATAATTCACCCCTCCACTTT CASSSRDSSYNSPLHF
TRBJ2-2 . TRBV9 TRBD2 TGTGCCAGCAGCACGCGGGGGGCGGCCGGGGAGCTGTTTTTT CASSTRGAAGELFF
TRBJ2-7 . TRBV6-5 . TGTGCCAGCAGTTATTCTGGAGGCAACTACGAGCAGTACTTC CASSYSGGNYEQYF
TRBJ1-3 . TRBV15 . TGTGCCACCAGCACCACAGGGCGGATCGACTCTGGAAACACCATATATTTT CATSTTGRIDSGNTIYF
TRBJ2-7 . TRBV4-3 TRBD1 TGCGCCAGCAGCCGCGGACAGGTCTCCTACGAGCAGTACTTC CASSRGQVSYEQYF
TRBJ2-7 once TRBV5-4 TRBD1 TGTGCCAGCAGCCCCCGGACAGGCTTCTACGAGCAGTACTTC CASSPRTGFYEQYF
TRBJ1-5 . TRBV25-1 . TGTGCCAGCAGTGAATCGGCAGGGGACAATCAGCCCCAGCATTTT CASSESAGDNQPQHF
TRBJ2-7 . TRBV7-4 TRBD1 TGTGCCAGCAGCCGGGGGACAGGGAATACCTACGAGCAGTACTTC CASSRGTGNTYEQYF
TRBJ2-2 . TRBV27 . TGTGCCAGCGGGGTAGCGGCCCTCACCGGGGAGCTGTTTTTT CASGVAALTGELFF
TRBJ1-3 . TRBV5-1 . TGCGCCAGCAGCCCCGGCAGCTCTGGAAACACCATATATTTT CASSPGSSGNTIYF
TRBJ2-5 . TRBV5-6 . TGTGCCAGCAGCTTCCCTCGGGGGACCCAGTACTTC CASSFPRGTQYF
TRBJ2-3 . TRBV10-3 TRBD2 TGTGCCATCAGTGAGGTAGCGGGGGCCTCAGGTACGCAGTATTTT CAISEVAGASGTQYF
TRBJ2-2 . TRBV5-1 TRBD2 TGCGCCAGCAGAGGGACTAGCGACACCGGGGAGCTGTTTTTT CASRGTSDTGELFF
TRBJ1-1 . TRBV7-8 . TGTGCCAGCAGCCCTGGTGGGGCTGACACTGAAGCTTTCTTT CASSPGGADTEAFF
TRBJ2-5 . TRBV11-2 . TGTGCCAGCAGCTTAGAGGGGTCTGAAGCCCAGTACTTC CASSLEGSEAQYF
TRBJ1-6 once TRBV18 TRBD1 TGTGCCAGCTCACCCTCTATGGGACAGACGCATTCACCCCTCCACTTT CASSPSMGQTHSPLHF
TRBJ1-2 . TRBV6-5 . TGTGCCAGCAGTTACGCCCGGGGGGGCTACACCTTC CASSYARGGYTF
TRBJ2-2 . TRBV7-2 . TGTGCCAGCAGCCGGGCCACGAACACCGGGGAGCTGTTTTTT CASSRATNTGELFF
TRBJ1-2 few TRBV2 TRBD1 TGTGCCAGCAGGGATCCGGGACAGGACTATGGCTACACCTTC CASRDPGQDYGYTF
TRBJ1-5 . TRBV5-6 TRBD1 TGTGCCAGCAGCCTCCTCTCGGGACAGGGCCGCAATCAGCCCCAGCATTTT CASSLLSGQGRNQPQHF
TRBJ2-2 once TRBV28 . TGTGCCAGCAGTTTAAGAGACAGCTACACCGGGGAGCTGTTTTTT CASSLRDSYTGELFF
TRBJ2-5 . TRBV4-1 . TGCGCCAGCAGCAAAGAACCACTACAAGAGACCCAGTACTTC CASSKEPLQETQYF
TRBJ2-5 . TRBV28 . TGTGCCAGCAGTTTATTGGGGGCCCGGGAGACCCAGTACTTC CASSLLGARETQYF
TRBJ2-5 . TRBV6-5 . TGTGCCAGCAGTTGGGACCGGGTGGCCCAGTACTTC CASSWDRVAQYF
TRBJ1-2 few TRBV20-1 . TGCAGTGCCAACTATGGCTACACCTTC CSANYGYTF